The entry below describes one TCR beta chain. Prior to thyroid surgery, none of the patients had received any treatment. The data were obtained in a study of metastatic and nonmetastatic thyroid tumors. Original processing methods: The study built a papillary thyroid cancer distant-metastasis classifier from CDR3 differences across clinicopathological groups. MiXCR was used by TCRdb to re-call the PCR reads. The V and J calls here are based on TCRdb, not the publication. Here the sample spans nearly 25,000 clones, roughly 12% being singletons. This CDR3 has 13 amino acids. CDR1 is ENHRY, CDR2 SYGVKD, per germline. The V end lost 8 bases, the J end lost 4 bases, and 12 bases lay between the germline ends.

The TCR originated in a female donor with papillary thyroid cancer or a benign thyroid nodule (not recorded which). Some clones in this sample may be carry-over from other donors' samples. The V gene is TRBV10-3, the J gene TRBJ2-1; tentatively, D is TRBD1 (6 bases). Source material: blood. In DNA, the CDR3 is TGTGCCATCGGTGGGGACAAATACAATGAGCAGTTCTTC. It is translated as CAIGGDKYNEQFF.